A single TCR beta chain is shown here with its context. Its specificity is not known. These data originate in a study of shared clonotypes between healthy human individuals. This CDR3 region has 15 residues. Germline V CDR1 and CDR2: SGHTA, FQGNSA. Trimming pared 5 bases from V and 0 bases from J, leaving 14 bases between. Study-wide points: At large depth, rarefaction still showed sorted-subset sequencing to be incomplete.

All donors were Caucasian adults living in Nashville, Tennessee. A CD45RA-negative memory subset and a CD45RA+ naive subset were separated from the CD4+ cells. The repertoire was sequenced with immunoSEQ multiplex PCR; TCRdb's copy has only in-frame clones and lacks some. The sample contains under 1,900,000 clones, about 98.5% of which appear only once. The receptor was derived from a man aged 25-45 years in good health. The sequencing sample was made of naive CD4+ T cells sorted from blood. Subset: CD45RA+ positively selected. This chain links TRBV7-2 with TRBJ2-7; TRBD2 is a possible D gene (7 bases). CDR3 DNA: TGTGCCAGCAGCCGCGGGGGCCTAAGCTCCTACGAGCAGTACTTC. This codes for CASSRGGLSSYEQYF. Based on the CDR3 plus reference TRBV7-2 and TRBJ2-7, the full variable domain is GAGVSQSPSNKVTEKGKDVELRCDPISGHTALYWYRQSLGQGLEFLIYFQGNSAPDKSGLPSDRFSAERTGGSVSTLTIQRTQQEDSAVYLCASSRGGLSSYEQYFGPGTRLTVT.